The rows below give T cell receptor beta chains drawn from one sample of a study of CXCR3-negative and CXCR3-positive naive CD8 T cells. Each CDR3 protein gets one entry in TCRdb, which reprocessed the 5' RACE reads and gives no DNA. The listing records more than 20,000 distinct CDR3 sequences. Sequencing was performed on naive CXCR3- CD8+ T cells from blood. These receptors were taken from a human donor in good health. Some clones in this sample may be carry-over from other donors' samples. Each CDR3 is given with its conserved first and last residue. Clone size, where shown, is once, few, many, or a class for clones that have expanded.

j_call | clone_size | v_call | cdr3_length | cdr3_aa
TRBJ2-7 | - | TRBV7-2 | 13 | CASSLHGGYEQYF
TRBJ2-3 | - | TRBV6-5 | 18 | CASSYSTTSGGITDTQYF
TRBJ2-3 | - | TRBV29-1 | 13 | CSVVQDSTDTQYF
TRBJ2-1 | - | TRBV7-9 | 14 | CASSPEGRTDEQFF
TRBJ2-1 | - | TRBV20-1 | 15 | CSARYLAGGPDEQFF
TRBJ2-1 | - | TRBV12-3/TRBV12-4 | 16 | CASSFFGTGNYNEQFF
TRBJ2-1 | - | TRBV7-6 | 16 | CASSLEAVQGSNEQFF
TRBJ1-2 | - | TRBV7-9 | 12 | CASSFRGSGYTF
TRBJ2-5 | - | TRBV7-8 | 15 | CASSSSGAPGETQYF
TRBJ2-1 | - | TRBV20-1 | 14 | CSARAAGEIDEQFF
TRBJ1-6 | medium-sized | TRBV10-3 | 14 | CAITPSSSQSPLHF
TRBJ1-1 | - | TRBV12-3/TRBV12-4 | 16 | CASTSDRAARGTEAFF
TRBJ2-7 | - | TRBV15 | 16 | CATSRDRPRQGSEQYF
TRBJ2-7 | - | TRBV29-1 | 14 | CSVNTGSSSYEQYF
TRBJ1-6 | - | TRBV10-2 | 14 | CASSPTGEGSPLHF
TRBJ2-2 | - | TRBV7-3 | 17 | CASSLSGADANTGELFF
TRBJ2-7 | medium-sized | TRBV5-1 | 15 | CASNLDGTAGYEQYF
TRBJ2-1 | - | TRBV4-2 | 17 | CASSQDLETTSYNEQFF
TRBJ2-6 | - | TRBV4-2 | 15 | CASSQGAAGANVLTF
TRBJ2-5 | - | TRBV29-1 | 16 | CSVEDGVGKDWGTQYF
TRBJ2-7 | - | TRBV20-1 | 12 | CSARVQDYEQYF
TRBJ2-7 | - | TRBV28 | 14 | CASGTGTGIYEQYF
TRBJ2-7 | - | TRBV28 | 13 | CASSLRTSYEQYF
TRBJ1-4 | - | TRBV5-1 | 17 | CASSLDSWVAANEKLFF
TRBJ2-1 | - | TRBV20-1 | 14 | CSARGTSEYNEQFF
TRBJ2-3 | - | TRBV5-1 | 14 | CASSLMQVTDTQYF
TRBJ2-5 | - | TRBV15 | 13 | CATKSVVQETQYF
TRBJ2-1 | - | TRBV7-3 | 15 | CASREMAGGLDEQFF
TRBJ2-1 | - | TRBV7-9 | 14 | CASSLSGVYNEQFF
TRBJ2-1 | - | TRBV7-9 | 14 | CASSLEPGGGEQFF
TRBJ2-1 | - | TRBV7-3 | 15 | CASSPTSGGAGEQFF
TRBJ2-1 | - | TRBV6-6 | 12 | CASKGGEEEQFF
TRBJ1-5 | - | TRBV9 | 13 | CASSGGQGWPQHF
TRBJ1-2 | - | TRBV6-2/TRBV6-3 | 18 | CASSYPALQVAANYGYTF
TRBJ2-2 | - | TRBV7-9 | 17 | CASSRTTASINTGELFF
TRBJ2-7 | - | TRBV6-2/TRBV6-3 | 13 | CASSYLESYEQYF
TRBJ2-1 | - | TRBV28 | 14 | CASSPRDMYNEQFF
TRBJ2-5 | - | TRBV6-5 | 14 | CASSVTGDRETQYF
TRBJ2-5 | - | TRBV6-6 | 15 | CASRPMTGQLETQYF
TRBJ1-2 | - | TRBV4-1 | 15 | CASSQLTGIRYGYTF
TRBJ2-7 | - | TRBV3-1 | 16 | CASSQAPGLVSYEQYF
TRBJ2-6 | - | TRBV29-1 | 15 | CSVEEPVSGANVLTF
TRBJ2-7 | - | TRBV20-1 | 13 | CSGTSGGGYEQYF
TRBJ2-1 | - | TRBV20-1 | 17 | CSANYVSGGVPHNEQFF
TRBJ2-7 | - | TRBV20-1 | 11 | CSARASYEQYF
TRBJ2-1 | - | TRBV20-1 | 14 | CSARDLSGYNEQFF
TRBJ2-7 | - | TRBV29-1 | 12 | CSVGGVGDEQYF
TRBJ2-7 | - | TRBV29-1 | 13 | CSVWTSATYEQYF
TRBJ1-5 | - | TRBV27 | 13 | CASSLSPGQPQHF
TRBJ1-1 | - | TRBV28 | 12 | CASSLRGAEAFF
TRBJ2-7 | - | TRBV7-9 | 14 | CASSSPNGPWEQYF
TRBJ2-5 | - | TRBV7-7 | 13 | CASSLAWTETQYF
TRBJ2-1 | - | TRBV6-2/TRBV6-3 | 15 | CASRDRGLAFNEQFF
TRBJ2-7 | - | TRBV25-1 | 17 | CASSEWGGTGRPYEQYF